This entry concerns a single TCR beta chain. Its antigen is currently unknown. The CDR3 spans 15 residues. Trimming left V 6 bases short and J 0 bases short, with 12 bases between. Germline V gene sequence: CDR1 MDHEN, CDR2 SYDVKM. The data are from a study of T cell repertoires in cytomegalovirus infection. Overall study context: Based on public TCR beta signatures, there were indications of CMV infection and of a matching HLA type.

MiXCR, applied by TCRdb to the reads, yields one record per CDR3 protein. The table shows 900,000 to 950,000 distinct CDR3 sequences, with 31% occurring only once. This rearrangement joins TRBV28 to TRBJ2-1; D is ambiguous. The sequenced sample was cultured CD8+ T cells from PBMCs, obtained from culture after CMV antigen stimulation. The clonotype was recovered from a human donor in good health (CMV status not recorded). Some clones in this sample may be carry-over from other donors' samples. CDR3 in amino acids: CASRPGESSYNEQFF. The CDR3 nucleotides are TGTGCCAGCAGACCCGGAGAAAGCTCCTACAATGAGCAGTTCTTC.